The following is a T cell receptor (beta chain) sequence with its context. As originally analysed: Using reference gene primer amplification, nucleated cell counts were estimated. Sequenced by immunoSEQ multiplex PCR; TCRdb stores in-frame clones only, minus some. The D gene and trimming were derived from the DNA, and the V and J assignments and clone size from that table. This table holds 43,000 or so clones, roughly 86% found once. The record originates from a study of blood T cell repertoires in COVID-19. Study as a whole: COVID-19 samples, acute and convalescent, were from the United States, Italy and Spain. The analysed material was cDNA or gDNA that came from T cells, B-cell-depleted T cells, or PBMCs.

Trimming shortened V by 3 bases and J by 0 bases, and 10 bases separated the two germline ends. The CDR3 consists of 15 residues. CDR1 is LNHDA and CDR2 is SQIVND in the germline V gene (reference sequence). The chain joins TRBV19 to TRBJ2-3, with D possibly TRBD1 on 6 matching bases. This TCR derives from a man in his 60s with active or convalescent COVID-19. The sequencing input was peripheral blood. CDR3 bases: TGTGCCAGTAGTATCCAGGGGTCAAGCACAGATACGCAGTATTTT. Protein sequence: CASSIQGSSTDTQYF.